This entry features one T cell receptor (beta chain) sequence. Sequenced by immunoSEQ multiplex PCR; TCRdb stores in-frame clones only, minus some. This table has 88,000 or so clones, 92% appearing once. These data are taken from a study of T cell changes during pregnancy in multiple sclerosis. This receptor was identified in a female donor with multiple sclerosis, enrolled in a pregnancy study. Material: peripheral blood, obtained before pregnancy.

The CDR3 DNA follows: TGTGCCTGGAGCCATCACGGAGTAAGGGGTGAGCAGTTCTTC. Translating it yields CAWSHHGVRGEQFF. The V and J genes are TRBV30 and TRBJ2-1; the D gene is possibly TRBD1 (5 bases). CDR3 length: 14 amino acids. Germline V gene data show CDR1 as GTSNPN and CDR2 as SVGIG (reference sequence). V was cut by 3 bases and J by 9 bases, with 18 bases left in between.